One and the same sample provided the 5 T cell receptor beta chains below, sequenced in a study of blood T cell repertoires in COVID-19. Profiling relied on immunoSEQ multiplex PCR, and the TCRdb table lists in-frame clones only, not all of them. The sample records hundreds of thousands of clones, about 88% being singletons. The sequenced sample consisted of peripheral blood. These receptors were obtained from a woman aged 45-60 years with COVID-19, enrolled during active disease.

This chain links TRBV10-2 with TRBJ2-2; 7 nucleotides line up with TRBD1. Germline V gene lookup returns CDR1 WSHSY and CDR2 SAAADI. This CDR3 spans 14 amino acids. After removal of 6 bases from V and 3 bases from J, the junction contained 4 bases not matched to a gene. The CDR3 region is CASRNRGYTGELFF. The CDR3 coding sequence is TGCGCCAGCAGAAACAGGGGTTACACCGGGGAGCTGTTTTTT.

This chain links TRBV7-7 with TRBJ2-3; 7 nucleotides line up with TRBD1. The CDR3 consists of 14 residues. V dropped 5 bases and J dropped 2; count of bases not matched to a gene: 4. Germline lookup yields CDR1 SSHAT and CDR2 FNYEAQ (reference sequence). The CDR3 nucleotides read TGTGCCAGCAGCCCGGACAGGCACACAGATACGCAGTATTTT. This gives the protein CASSPDRHTDTQYF.

V gene TRBV3-1 (or the pseudogene TRBV3-2) combines with J gene TRBJ2-3, with D perhaps matching TRBD2 (5 bases). Per the germline V gene, CDR1 is LGHDT and CDR2 is YNNKEL (reference sequence). Deletions cut 0 bases from V and 6 bases from J, with 13 bases between. This CDR3 region has 15 residues. The CDR3 loop is CASSQERARGDTQYF. CDR3 coding DNA: TGTGCCAGCAGCCAAGAAAGAGCGAGAGGGGATACGCAGTATTTT.

This clone turned up a few times. This sequence joins TRBV29-1 and TRBJ1-4, with 10 nucleotides matching TRBD1. The CDR3 contains 13 residues. V lost 6 bases, J lost 6 bases, and 4 bases stayed unmatched. CDR1 SQVTM and CDR2 ANQGSEA come from the germline V gene. CDR3 sequence (DNA): TGCAGCGTCCTTGGACAGGGGGATGAAAAACTGTTTTTT. Translation: CSVLGQGDEKLFF.

The V gene is TRBV6-4, the J gene TRBJ2-1; perhaps TRBD2 as D (5 bases). V was cut by 0 bases and J by 5 bases, with 11 bases left in between. CDR1 is MRHNA, CDR2 SNTAGT, per germline. The length of the CDR3 is 15 residues. This chain's CDR3 is CASSDSRGLNNEQFF. CDR3 in DNA: TGTGCCAGCAGTGACTCACGGGGTCTTAACAATGAGCAGTTCTTC.